The rows below give T cell receptor beta chains drawn from one sample of a study of blood T cell repertoires in COVID-19. TCRdb keeps only in-frame clones here, not all; method: immunoSEQ multiplex PCR. The data contain fewer than 350,000 clones, around 81% of them singletons. Sequencing input: peripheral blood. Source of these receptors: a woman in her sixties with active or convalescent COVID-19. The CDR3 runs from the conserved cysteine through the conserved F or W. The D gene is left open where the match is weak.

TRBV19	TRBJ1-1	NA	CASSLGTKNTEAFF	TGTGCCAGTAGCCTCGGGACAAAGAACACTGAAGCTTTCTTT
TRBV19	TRBJ2-1	NA	CASSIDADGSYNEQFF	TGTGCCAGTAGTATAGACGCGGATGGCTCCTACAATGAGCAGTTCTTC
TRBV14	TRBJ1-5	TRBD1	CASSYGTGNQPQHF	TGTGCCAGCAGCTACGGGACAGGCAATCAGCCCCAGCATTTT
TRBV18	TRBJ1-2	NA	CASSPPGGVGYGYTF	TGTGCCAGCTCACCACCGGGAGGGGTGGGCTATGGCTACACCTTC
TRBV4-1	TRBJ1-5	NA	CASSQGRIVDSNQPQHF	TGCGCCAGCAGCCAAGGGAGGATCGTAGATAGCAATCAGCCCCAGCATTTT
TRBV6-6	TRBJ1-1	NA	CASRSYGGGNTEAFF	TGTGCCAGCAGGTCCTACGGGGGTGGGAACACTGAAGCTTTCTTT
TRBV19	TRBJ1-2	NA	CASSMVQAFNYGYTF	TGTGCCAGTAGTATGGTACAGGCTTTTAACTATGGCTACACCTTC
TRBV7-3	TRBJ2-2	NA	CASSPRQFTGELFF	TGTGCCAGCAGCCCACGACAGTTCACCGGGGAGCTGTTTTTT
TRBV3-1/TRBV3-2	TRBJ2-5	NA	CASSPRGETQYF	TGTGCCAGCAGCCCCAGGGGAGAGACCCAGTACTTC
TRBV6-5	TRBJ2-5	NA	CASSSSPSGTQYF	TGTGCCAGCAGTTCCTCCCCTTCAGGGACCCAGTACTTC